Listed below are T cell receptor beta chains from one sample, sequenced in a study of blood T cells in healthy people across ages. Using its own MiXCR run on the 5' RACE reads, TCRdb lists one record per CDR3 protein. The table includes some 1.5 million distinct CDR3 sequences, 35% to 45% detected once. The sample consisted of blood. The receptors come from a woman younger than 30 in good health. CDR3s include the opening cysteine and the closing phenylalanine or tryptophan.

CDR3 protein: CASSYGTAHYGYTF
V gene: TRBV6-5
J gene: TRBJ1-2

CDR3 protein: CASSLGSGGGQPQHF
V gene: TRBV7-2
J gene: TRBJ1-5

CDR3 protein: CASKEMNTEAFF
V gene: TRBV27
J gene: TRBJ1-1

CDR3 protein: CASSRAQGVGLFF
V gene: TRBV3-1
J gene: TRBJ1-4

CDR3 protein: CASSLLGPGLVNEQFF
V gene: TRBV4-1
J gene: TRBJ2-1

CDR3 protein: CASSQGAGGPVTQYF
V gene: TRBV4-2
J gene: TRBJ2-3

CDR3 protein: CASSFPAATQYF
V gene: TRBV12-3/TRBV12-4
J gene: .

CDR3 protein: CASSIAGASSYNEQFF
V gene: TRBV19
J gene: TRBJ2-1

CDR3 protein: CSALGQGQNYGYTF
V gene: TRBV20-1
J gene: TRBJ1-2

CDR3 protein: CASSLYRGLNTEAFF
V gene: TRBV11-2
J gene: TRBJ1-1

CDR3 protein: CASSYRRSNQPQHF
V gene: TRBV7-2
J gene: TRBJ1-5

CDR3 protein: CATLGLTYEQYF
V gene: TRBV6-1
J gene: TRBJ2-7

CDR3 protein: CARKGLANTGELFF
V gene: TRBV9
J gene: TRBJ2-2

CDR3 protein: CASSQVVRNRAKNIQYF
V gene: TRBV4-3
J gene: TRBJ2-4

CDR3 protein: CAISGGPAGFDQPQHF
V gene: TRBV10-3
J gene: TRBJ1-5

CDR3 protein: CSARDKEGRRSYNEQYF
V gene: TRBV20-1
J gene: .

CDR3 protein: CASSLSMGGFSETQYF
V gene: TRBV7-9
J gene: TRBJ2-5

CDR3 protein: CVSSEQGLNEQFF
V gene: TRBV7-3
J gene: TRBJ2-1

CDR3 protein: CASSPGTSVGGYNEQFF
V gene: TRBV4-3
J gene: TRBJ2-1

CDR3 protein: CASSPTGGYYEQYF
V gene: TRBV6-5
J gene: TRBJ2-7

CDR3 protein: CSVEPLLNTEAFF
V gene: TRBV29-1
J gene: TRBJ1-1

CDR3 protein: CASSPNRRESGANVLTF
V gene: TRBV18
J gene: TRBJ2-6

CDR3 protein: CASSLYLAGTYEQYF
V gene: TRBV7-2
J gene: TRBJ2-7

CDR3 protein: CASSVPELAGDANSYNEQFF
V gene: TRBV2
J gene: TRBJ2-1

CDR3 protein: CASSLSPASNYGYTF
V gene: TRBV7-2
J gene: TRBJ1-2

CDR3 protein: CASGPRDRASEQYF
V gene: TRBV4-3
J gene: .

CDR3 protein: CSGRGALNYGYTF
V gene: TRBV20-1
J gene: TRBJ1-2

CDR3 protein: CSARDVLGGSSYNEQFF
V gene: TRBV20-1
J gene: TRBJ2-1

CDR3 protein: CASSTQGNQGTQFF
V gene: TRBV14
J gene: TRBJ2-1

CDR3 protein: CASSLRRVSYTEAFF
V gene: TRBV12-3/TRBV12-4
J gene: TRBJ1-1

CDR3 protein: CSARTPRQGNYGYTF
V gene: TRBV20-1
J gene: TRBJ1-2

CDR3 protein: CASSLLAVTVYNEQYF
V gene: TRBV7-2
J gene: TRBJ2-5

CDR3 protein: CASSHGLAGDGTDTQYF
V gene: TRBV27
J gene: TRBJ2-3

CDR3 protein: CASSVIGANEQFF
V gene: TRBV27
J gene: TRBJ2-1

CDR3 protein: CASSVGQGEREQYF
V gene: TRBV9
J gene: .

CDR3 protein: CSALTGVYGYTF
V gene: TRBV20-1
J gene: TRBJ1-2

CDR3 protein: CASSRLGGGTDTQYF
V gene: TRBV7-2
J gene: TRBJ2-3

CDR3 protein: CASSQDRRRMTEAFF
V gene: TRBV4-3
J gene: TRBJ1-1

CDR3 protein: CASSHNHGYEQYF
V gene: TRBV14
J gene: .

CDR3 protein: CASRTTALNEQFF
V gene: TRBV12-3/TRBV12-4
J gene: TRBJ2-1

CDR3 protein: CASSLEFQSRELFF
V gene: TRBV12-3/TRBV12-4
J gene: TRBJ2-2

CDR3 protein: CASRIAFRDGTSYEQYF
V gene: TRBV6-1
J gene: TRBJ2-7

CDR3 protein: CASSLTISEAFF
V gene: TRBV7-9
J gene: TRBJ1-1

CDR3 protein: CASRDREPKLTEAFF
V gene: TRBV2
J gene: TRBJ1-1

CDR3 protein: CAISESGGLTKNIQYF
V gene: TRBV10-3
J gene: TRBJ2-4

CDR3 protein: CASSLDGPAVWFF
V gene: TRBV5-1
J gene: TRBJ2-1

CDR3 protein: CASSVALGTGQETQYF
V gene: TRBV9
J gene: TRBJ2-5

CDR3 protein: CASSWDNYSYNSPLHF
V gene: TRBV7-2
J gene: TRBJ1-6

CDR3 protein: CAWSGLKSYEQYF
V gene: TRBV30
J gene: TRBJ2-7

CDR3 protein: CASSLLFSGRRYEQYF
V gene: TRBV27
J gene: TRBJ2-7

CDR3 protein: CSARELAGGLSYNEQYF
V gene: TRBV20-1
J gene: .